The rows below give T cell receptor beta chains drawn from one sample of a study of cytomegalovirus exposure and HLA in healthy donors. Sequencing used immunoSEQ multiplex PCR; TCRdb keeps in-frame clones, though not all of them. The sample table includes 90,000 to 120,000 clones. Sequencing was carried out using PBMCs. These receptors were collected from a man aged 45-65 years in good health and CMV-seronegative. The CDR3 runs from the conserved cysteine through the conserved F or W. Each record gives: V gene, CDR3 protein.

TRBV6-1 | CASSEQQGNYGYTF
TRBV9 | CASSGAAGSSGYTF
TRBV29-1 | CSVGQGTGITGYEQYF
TRBV9 | CASSVQQSTDTQYF
TRBV4-3 | CASSQELAGECEQFF
TRBV30 | CAWSVGGLETQYF
TRBV5-1 | CASSFTTGVSDTEAFF
TRBV7-9 | CASSLALKREYANEQFF
TRBV4-1 | CASSQVPGKDTEAFF
TRBV25-1 | CASREANYGYTF
TRBV5-4 | CASSWPGQGNTEAFF
TRBV11-3 | CASSLMGDSSYEQYF
TRBV18 | CASSPPGTDYGYTF
TRBV5-1 | CASSLTGTNTGELFF
TRBV6-6 | CASRGDSYSGNTIYF
TRBV7-2 | CASSTNRGMETQYF
TRBV12-5 | CASGASSYNSPLHF
TRBV4-3 | CASSQNSGGGTDTQYF
TRBV6-5 | CASSLTGLMNTEAFF
TRBV6-5 | CASSSKPDREYEQYF
TRBV27 | CASSEGVGETQYF
TRBV19 | CASSARDRTANYGYTF
TRBV6-5 | CASSYAAGAYGYTF
TRBV18 | CASSPWGGRETQYF
TRBV18 | CASSPSGSEQYF
TRBV19 | CASSIVRQPATNEKLFF
TRBV4-2 | CASSQLLGQAYEQYF
TRBV6-5 | CASSYDAGSYEQYF
TRBV2 | CASRGQGRAEAFF
TRBV18 | CASSPSGDTQYF
TRBV6-6 | CASRPRLAGTFYEQYF
TRBV6-1 | CASSPGRAGYEQYF
TRBV4-3 | CASSQVPGFDEQYF
TRBV6-4 | CASSDHQGAEAFF
TRBV18 | CASSLDDRGGAGANVLTF
TRBV7-3 | CASSSPDRAPPGELFF
TRBV19 | CASSTGVGFGGNTEAFF
TRBV15 | CATSRDGENEQFF
TRBV5-4 | CASSQRTGLAYEQYF
TRBV7-2 | CASSLEGQIYNEQFF
TRBV30 | CAWKPSGDYGYTF
TRBV7-6 | CASSSRDSDSPLHF
TRBV14 | CASSQGRPSYNEQFF
TRBV7-9 | CASSSGTGETRRSYNEQFF
TRBV7-2 | CASSVSGTANYGYTF
TRBV5-1 | CASSNAGIVTQYF